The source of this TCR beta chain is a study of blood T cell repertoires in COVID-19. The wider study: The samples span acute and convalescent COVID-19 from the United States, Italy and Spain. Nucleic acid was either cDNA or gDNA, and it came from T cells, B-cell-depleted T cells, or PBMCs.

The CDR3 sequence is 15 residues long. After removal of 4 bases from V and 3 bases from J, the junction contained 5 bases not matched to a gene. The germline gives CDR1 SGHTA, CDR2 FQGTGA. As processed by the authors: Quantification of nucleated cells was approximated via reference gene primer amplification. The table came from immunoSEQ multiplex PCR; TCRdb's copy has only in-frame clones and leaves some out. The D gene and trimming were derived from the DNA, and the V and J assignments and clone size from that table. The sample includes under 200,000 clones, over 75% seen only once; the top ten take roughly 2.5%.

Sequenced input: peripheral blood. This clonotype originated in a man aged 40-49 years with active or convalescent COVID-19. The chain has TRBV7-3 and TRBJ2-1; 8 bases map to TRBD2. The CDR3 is CASSSISGGYNEQFF. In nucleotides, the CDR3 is TGTGCCAGCAGCTCGATCAGCGGGGGCTACAATGAGCAGTTCTTC.